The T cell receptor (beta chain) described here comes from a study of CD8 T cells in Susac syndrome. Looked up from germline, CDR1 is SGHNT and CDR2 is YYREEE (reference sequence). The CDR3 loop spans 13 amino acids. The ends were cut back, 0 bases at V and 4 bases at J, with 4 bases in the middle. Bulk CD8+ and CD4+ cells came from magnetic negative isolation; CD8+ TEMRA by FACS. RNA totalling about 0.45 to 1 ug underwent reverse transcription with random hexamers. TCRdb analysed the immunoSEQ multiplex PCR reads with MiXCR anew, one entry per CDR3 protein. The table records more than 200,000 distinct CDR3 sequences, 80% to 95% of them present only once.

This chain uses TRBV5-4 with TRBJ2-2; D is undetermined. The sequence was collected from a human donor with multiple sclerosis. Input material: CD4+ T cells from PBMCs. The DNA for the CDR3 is TGTGCCAGCAGCTTGGAAATCACCGGGGAGCTGTTTTTT. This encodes CASSLEITGELFF.